Here is one T cell receptor beta chain with its context. This sample is drawn from a study of T cells in Graves' hyperthyroidism and ophthalmopathy. Germline V gene data show CDR1 as DFQATT and CDR2 as SNEGSKA (reference sequence). Trimming pared 2 bases from V and 6 bases from J, leaving 14 bases between. CDR3 length equals 15 residues. Researchers defined stable Graves' hyperthyroidism as no ophthalmopathy progression within 18 months. Patients aged 18 to 65 with hyperthyroidism were newly diagnosed, with duration under 2 months. Clinical symptoms, serum thyroxine, TRAb, thyroid ultrasound and orbital computed tomography informed diagnoses. The source material, RNA transcripts, was used to amplify TCR beta CDR3 regions. When the TCR CDR3 underwent first-round RT-PCR, the HTBI primer set was used. TCRdb processed the multiplex PCR reads anew with MiXCR; each CDR3 protein has one entry. In the table there are fewer than 110,000 distinct CDR3 sequences, about 45% of which are singletons.

The rearrangement uses TRBV20-1 and TRBJ1-6; D is unclear. Sample: blood. The sequence was collected from a man between 40 and 49 years old with Graves' hyperthyroidism. The CDR3 loop reads CSARSYGPVNSPLHF. The CDR3 DNA reads as TGCAGTGCTAGATCCTACGGACCTGTTAATTCACCCCTCCACTTT.